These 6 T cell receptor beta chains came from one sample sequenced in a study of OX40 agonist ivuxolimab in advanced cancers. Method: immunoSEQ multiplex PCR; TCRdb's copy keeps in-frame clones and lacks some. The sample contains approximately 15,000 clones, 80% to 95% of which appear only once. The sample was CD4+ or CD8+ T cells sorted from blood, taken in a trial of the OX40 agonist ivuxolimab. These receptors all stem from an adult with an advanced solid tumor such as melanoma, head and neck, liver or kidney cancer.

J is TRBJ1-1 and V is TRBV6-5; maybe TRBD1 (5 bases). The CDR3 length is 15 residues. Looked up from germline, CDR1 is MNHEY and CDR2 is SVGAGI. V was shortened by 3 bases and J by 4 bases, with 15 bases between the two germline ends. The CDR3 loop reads CASSYSQGGGTEAFF. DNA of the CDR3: TGTGCCAGCAGTTATTCTCAGGGTGGGGGCACTGAAGCTTTCTTT.

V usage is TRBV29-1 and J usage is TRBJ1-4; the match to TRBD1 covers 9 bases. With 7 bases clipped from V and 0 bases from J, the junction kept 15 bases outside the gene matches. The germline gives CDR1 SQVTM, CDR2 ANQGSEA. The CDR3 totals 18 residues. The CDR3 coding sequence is TGCAGCGCCATACCCGGGACAGGGTCTTATGCAACTAATGAAAAACTGTTTTTT. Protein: CSAIPGTGSYATNEKLFF.

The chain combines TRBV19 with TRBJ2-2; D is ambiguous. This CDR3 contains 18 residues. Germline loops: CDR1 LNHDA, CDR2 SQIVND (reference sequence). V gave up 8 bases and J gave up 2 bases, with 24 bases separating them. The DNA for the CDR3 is TGTGCCAGTTCGACCCTGACTGACGTTCTATTTAACACCGGGGAGCTGTTTTTT. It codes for CASSTLTDVLFNTGELFF.

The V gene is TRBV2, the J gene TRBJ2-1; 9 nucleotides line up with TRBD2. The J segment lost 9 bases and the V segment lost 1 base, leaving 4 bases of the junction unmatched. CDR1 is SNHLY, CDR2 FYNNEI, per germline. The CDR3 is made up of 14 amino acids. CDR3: CASSEGSGGFEQFF. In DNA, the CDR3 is TGTGCCAGCAGTGAAGGGAGCGGGGGGTTTGAGCAGTTCTTC.

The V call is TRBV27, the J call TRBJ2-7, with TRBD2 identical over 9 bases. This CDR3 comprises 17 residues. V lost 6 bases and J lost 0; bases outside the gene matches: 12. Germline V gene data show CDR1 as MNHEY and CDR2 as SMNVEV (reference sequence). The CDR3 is CASSGGLSGGSSYEQYF. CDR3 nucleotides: TGTGCCAGCAGCGGAGGTCTTAGCGGGGGAAGCTCCTACGAGCAGTACTTC.

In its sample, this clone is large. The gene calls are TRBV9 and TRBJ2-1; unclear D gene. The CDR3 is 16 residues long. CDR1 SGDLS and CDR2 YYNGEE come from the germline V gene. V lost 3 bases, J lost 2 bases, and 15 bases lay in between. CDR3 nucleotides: TGTGCCAGCAGCGAGGAGTTGCCGTGGGCCTACAATGAGCAGTTCTTC. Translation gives CASSEELPWAYNEQFF.